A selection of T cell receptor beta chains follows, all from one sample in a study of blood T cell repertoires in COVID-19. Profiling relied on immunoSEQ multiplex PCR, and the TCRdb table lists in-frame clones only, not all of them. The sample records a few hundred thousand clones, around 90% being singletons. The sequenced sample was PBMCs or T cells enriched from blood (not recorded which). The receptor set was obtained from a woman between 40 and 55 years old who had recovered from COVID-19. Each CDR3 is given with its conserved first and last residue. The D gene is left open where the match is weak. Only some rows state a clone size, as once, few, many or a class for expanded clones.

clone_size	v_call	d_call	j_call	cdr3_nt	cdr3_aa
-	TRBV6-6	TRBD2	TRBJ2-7	TGTGCCAGCAGTTACTTGGGACTAGCGGTCTACGAGCAGTACTTC	CASSYLGLAVYEQYF
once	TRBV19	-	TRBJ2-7	TGTGCCAGTAGTAAGGGGGCGTGGGGAGGCGAGCAGTACTTC	CASSKGAWGGEQYF
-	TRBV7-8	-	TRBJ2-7	TGTGCCAGCAGCCGAGGACTGGGCGAGCAGTACTTC	CASSRGLGEQYF
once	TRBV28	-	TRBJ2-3	TGTGCCAGCAGTTTATTACATGGACAGCGGTTTAGCGATACGCAGTATTTT	CASSLLHGQRFSDTQYF
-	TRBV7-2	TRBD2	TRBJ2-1	TGTGCCAGCAGCTTAGCCCCACCTACTAGCGGGGCCTACAATGAGCAGTTCTTC	CASSLAPPTSGAYNEQFF
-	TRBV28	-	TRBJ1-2	TGTGCCAGCAGTTTTTACAGGTATTATGGCTACACCTTC	CASSFYRYYGYTF
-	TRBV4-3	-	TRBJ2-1	TGCGCCAGCAGTACAAATACGGGGAACTACAATGAGCAGTTCTTC	CASSTNTGNYNEQFF
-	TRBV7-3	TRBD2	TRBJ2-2	TGTGCCAGCAGCTTTGAGCGGGACGGGGAGCTGTTTTTT	CASSFERDGELFF
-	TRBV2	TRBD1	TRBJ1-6	TGTGCCAGCGGGACCGAGGGGGCGAACTATAATTCACCCCTCCACTTT	CASGTEGANYNSPLHF
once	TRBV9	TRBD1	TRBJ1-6	TGTGCCAGCAGCGTAGACCCCAGGGGGTCCTATAATTCACCCCTCCACTTT	CASSVDPRGSYNSPLHF
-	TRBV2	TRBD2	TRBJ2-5	TGTGCCGTCCTGTCGAGCGGGGGCCAAGAGACCCAGTACTTC	CAVLSSGGQETQYF
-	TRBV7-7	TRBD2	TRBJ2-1	TGTGCTAGCAGCTTAGGCCTAGCGGGAGGGGACAATGAGCAGTTCTTC	CASSLGLAGGDNEQFF